Listed below are T cell receptor beta chains from one sample, sequenced in a study of preoperative IRX-2 immunotherapy in early breast cancer. The protocol was immunoSEQ multiplex PCR, while the TCRdb copy is restricted to in-frame clones and leaves out a portion. The data hold over 30,000 clones, with about 90% observed a single time. The source material was tumor tissue, sampled after IRX-2 immunotherapy. Receptor source: a human donor with breast cancer. Both conserved end residues are part of each CDR3. The order of the fields is CDR3 length, clone size, D gene, J gene, V gene, CDR3 DNA, CDR3 protein. A D gene is named only where the DNA matches it firmly. Not all rows give a size; the values are once, few, many and, for expanded clones, a class.

length: 15
size: NA
D: NA
J: TRBJ2-2
V: TRBV19
DNA: TGTGCCAGTAAAGTAACCGATTCGAACACCGGGGAGCTGTTTTTT
CDR3: CASKVTDSNTGELFF

length: 13
size: NA
D: NA
J: TRBJ1-5
V: TRBV6-8
DNA: TGTGCCAGCAGGCAAACGTTGAATCAGCCCCAGCATTTT
CDR3: CASRQTLNQPQHF

length: 19
size: NA
D: TRBD1
J: TRBJ1-2
V: TRBV6-8
DNA: TGTGCCAGCAGTTTTGCCATGTCGACGGCGGGACAGGGGGTGTATGGCTACACCTTC
CDR3: CASSFAMSTAGQGVYGYTF

length: 13
size: NA
D: NA
J: TRBJ1-4
V: TRBV6-7
DNA: TGTGCCAGCAGCTGGACAGTTAATGAAAAACTGTTTTTT
CDR3: CASSWTVNEKLFF

length: 15
size: NA
D: NA
J: TRBJ2-4
V: TRBV1
DNA: TGCGCCAGCAGCCAAGAAGGGATAGCCAAAAACATTCAGTACTTC
CDR3: CASSQEGIAKNIQYF

length: 15
size: NA
D: NA
J: TRBJ1-4
V: TRBV19
DNA: TGTGCCAGTACCGAGACGGGAGGGGGTAATGAAAAACTGTTTTTT
CDR3: CASTETGGGNEKLFF

length: 13
size: NA
D: NA
J: TRBJ1-2
V: TRBV6-8
DNA: TGTGCCAGCAGTTACTTTGCAGGGGAAGGCTACACCTTC
CDR3: CASSYFAGEGYTF

length: 13
size: NA
D: NA
J: TRBJ1-1
V: TRBV19
DNA: TGTGCCAGTAGTACCTGGACGAACACTGAAGCTTTCTTT
CDR3: CASSTWTNTEAFF

length: 16
size: NA
D: TRBD1
J: TRBJ1-2
V: TRBV5-1
DNA: TGCGCCAGCAGCTTGGCGGGACAGTCGTTGGACTATGGCTACACCTTC
CDR3: CASSLAGQSLDYGYTF

length: 16
size: NA
D: TRBD1
J: TRBJ2-2
V: TRBV18
DNA: TGTGCCAGCTCACCACTCCGGGACAGGGACACCGGGGAGCTGTTTTTT
CDR3: CASSPLRDRDTGELFF

length: 15
size: NA
D: TRBD1
J: TRBJ1-6
V: TRBV6-8
DNA: TGTGCCAGCAGTTGGGACAGGGACTATAATTCACCCCTCCACTTT
CDR3: CASSWDRDYNSPLHF

length: 14
size: once
D: NA
J: TRBJ1-2
V: TRBV28
DNA: TGTGCCAGCAGTCACCAGATCCGGGCGTATGGCTACACCTTC
CDR3: CASSHQIRAYGYTF

length: 14
size: NA
D: TRBD1
J: TRBJ1-2
V: TRBV6-8
DNA: TGTGCCAGCAGAGCACCGGGACAGGGATATGGCTACACCTTC
CDR3: CASRAPGQGYGYTF

length: 14
size: few
D: TRBD1
J: TRBJ2-1
V: TRBV6-8
DNA: TGTGCCAGCAGTTACTCGACAGGGGTCAATGAGCAGTTCTTC
CDR3: CASSYSTGVNEQFF

length: 13
size: once
D: TRBD1
J: TRBJ2-3
V: TRBV12-5
DNA: TGTGCCAGCCGTGGACAGGGGATGGATACGCAGTATTTT
CDR3: CASRGQGMDTQYF

length: 15
size: NA
D: TRBD2
J: TRBJ2-1
V: TRBV4-1
DNA: TGCGCCAGCAGCCAAGAGACTAGCGGGAGCAATGAGCAGTTCTTC
CDR3: CASSQETSGSNEQFF

length: 15
size: NA
D: TRBD1
J: TRBJ1-2
V: TRBV7-6
DNA: TGTGCCAGCAGCCTCGGACAGGGGGATAACTATGGCTACACCTTC
CDR3: CASSLGQGDNYGYTF

length: 12
size: NA
D: NA
J: TRBJ2-5
V: TRBV18
DNA: TGTGCCAGCTCACCAAAGCAAGAGACCCAGTACTTC
CDR3: CASSPKQETQYF

length: 17
size: once
D: NA
J: TRBJ1-1
V: TRBV6-8
DNA: TGTGCCAGCAGCCAAGTCCGGCGGGGGGGCGCGGTCACTGAAGCTTTCTTT
CDR3: CASSQVRRGGAVTEAFF

length: 16
size: NA
D: NA
J: TRBJ1-2
V: TRBV7-6
DNA: TGTGCCAGCACCACCGGGCCAGGAGGTCTCTACTATGGCTACACTTTC
CDR3: CASTTGPGGLYYGYTF

length: 13
size: NA
D: NA
J: TRBJ2-2
V: TRBV19
DNA: TGTGCCAGTAGTATAGGGGCCACCGGGGAGCTGTTTTTT
CDR3: CASSIGATGELFF

length: 13
size: NA
D: NA
J: TRBJ1-2
V: TRBV6-8
DNA: TGTGCCAGCATGGAGTCAGATATCTATGGCTACACCTTC
CDR3: CASMESDIYGYTF

length: 12
size: once
D: NA
J: TRBJ2-7
V: TRBV28
DNA: TGTGCCAGCAGTTCTCGCAGCTACGAGCAGTACTTC
CDR3: CASSSRSYEQYF

length: 13
size: NA
D: NA
J: TRBJ2-7
V: TRBV6-8
DNA: TGTGCCAGCAGTTACCGGGACGGATACGAGCAGTACTTC
CDR3: CASSYRDGYEQYF

length: 18
size: NA
D: TRBD1
J: TRBJ1-6
V: TRBV23-1
DNA: TGCGCCAGCAGCCAAGATTCGCAGGGGGCCTCCTATAATTCACCCCTCCACTTT
CDR3: CASSQDSQGASYNSPLHF

length: 18
size: NA
D: NA
J: TRBJ1-3
V: TRBV6-8
DNA: TGTGCCAGCAGTTACTCGAGGAACAGCGAAACCTCTGGAAACACCATATATTTT
CDR3: CASSYSRNSETSGNTIYF

length: 15
size: few
D: NA
J: TRBJ1-2
V: TRBV6-8
DNA: TGTGCCATCAGCCCTTCCGACGCGGGGGGCGACGGCTACACCTTC
CDR3: CAISPSDAGGDGYTF

length: 15
size: NA
D: NA
J: TRBJ1-2
V: TRBV11-3
DNA: TGTGCCAGCAGCCTCCGGGACGGCGATAACTATGGCTACACCTTC
CDR3: CASSLRDGDNYGYTF

length: 15
size: NA
D: TRBD1
J: TRBJ1-6
V: TRBV23-1
DNA: TGCGCCAGCAGCCATGCCCGGGACAGCGGTTCACCCCTCCACTTT
CDR3: CASSHARDSGSPLHF

length: 15
size: once
D: TRBD2
J: TRBJ2-1
V: TRBV5-1
DNA: TGCGCCAGCAGCTCTAGCGGGAGCGCCTACAATGAGCAGTTCTTC
CDR3: CASSSSGSAYNEQFF

length: 14
size: NA
D: NA
J: TRBJ2-2
V: TRBV18
DNA: TGTGCCAGCTCACCATCAGGGGTCACCGGGGAGCTGTTTTTT
CDR3: CASSPSGVTGELFF

length: 13
size: NA
D: NA
J: TRBJ1-1
V: TRBV19
DNA: TGTGCCAGTAGTATAAATCAGGGGCAGGGAGCTTTCTTT
CDR3: CASSINQGQGAFF

length: 12
size: once
D: NA
J: TRBJ1-5
V: TRBV19
DNA: TGTGCCGGCGGGACTAATAATCAGCCCCAGCATTTT
CDR3: CAGGTNNQPQHF

length: 16
size: NA
D: TRBD1
J: TRBJ1-1
V: TRBV6-8
DNA: TGTGCCATCGCCCAAGTCCCTACGACAGGGAATGGTGAAGCTTTCTTT
CDR3: CAIAQVPTTGNGEAFF

length: 15
size: NA
D: TRBD1
J: TRBJ2-7
V: TRBV7-7
DNA: TGTGCTAGCAGCCAAGGGACAGGGCTATCCTACGAGCAGTACTTC
CDR3: CASSQGTGLSYEQYF

length: 15
size: NA
D: NA
J: TRBJ1-5
V: TRBV1
DNA: TGCGCCAGCAGCCCCGACAGAGGGAGCAATCAGCCCCAGCATTTT
CDR3: CASSPDRGSNQPQHF

length: 16
size: NA
D: TRBD2
J: TRBJ2-3
V: TRBV6-8
DNA: TGTGCCATCAGCACCTCTAGCGGGAGTGCGACAGATACGCAGTATTTT
CDR3: CAISTSSGSATDTQYF

length: 15
size: NA
D: TRBD1
J: TRBJ1-2
V: TRBV19
DNA: TGTGCCAGTAGGATAGAGACAGGGGGGGCCAGTGGCTACACCTTC
CDR3: CASRIETGGASGYTF

length: 16
size: NA
D: NA
J: TRBJ2-3
V: TRBV19
DNA: TGTGCCAGTAGTATACCCAGGACGGAGAGCACAGATACGCAGTATTTT
CDR3: CASSIPRTESTDTQYF

length: 16
size: NA
D: NA
J: TRBJ2-3
V: TRBV1
DNA: TGCGCCAGCAGCCCCTTCCGGGGGGGGACCACAGATACGCAGTATTTT
CDR3: CASSPFRGGTTDTQYF

length: 13
size: NA
D: NA
J: TRBJ2-7
V: TRBV6-8
DNA: TGTGCCATCGGCGGACTATCCTCCTACGAGCAGTACTTC
CDR3: CAIGGLSSYEQYF

length: 15
size: NA
D: NA
J: TRBJ1-5
V: TRBV19
DNA: TGTGCCAGTAGTATTCAAGACTATAGCAATCAGCCCCAGCATTTT
CDR3: CASSIQDYSNQPQHF